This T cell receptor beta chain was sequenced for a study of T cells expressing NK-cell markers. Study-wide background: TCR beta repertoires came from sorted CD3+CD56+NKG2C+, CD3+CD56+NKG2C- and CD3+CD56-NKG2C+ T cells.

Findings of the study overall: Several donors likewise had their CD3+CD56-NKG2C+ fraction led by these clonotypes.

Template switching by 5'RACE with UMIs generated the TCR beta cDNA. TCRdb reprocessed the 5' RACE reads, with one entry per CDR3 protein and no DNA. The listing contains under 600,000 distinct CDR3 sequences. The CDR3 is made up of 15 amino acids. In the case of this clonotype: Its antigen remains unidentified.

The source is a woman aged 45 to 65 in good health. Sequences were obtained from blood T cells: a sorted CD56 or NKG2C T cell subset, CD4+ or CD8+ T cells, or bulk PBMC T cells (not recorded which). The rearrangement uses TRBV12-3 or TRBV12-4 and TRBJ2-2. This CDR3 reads CASRPDGMNTGELFF.